These 8 T cell receptor beta chains were sequenced from one sample in a study of blood T cell repertoires in COVID-19. Clones were read by immunoSEQ multiplex PCR, and TCRdb kept only the in-frame ones, dropping some. The data show 540,000 or so clones, with approximately 91% seen just once and roughly 7.4% held by the top ten. Sequences were obtained from peripheral blood. The origin of the receptors is a woman aged 50 to 65 with COVID-19, enrolled during active disease.

The chain has TRBV5-1 and TRBJ1-3, with a possible D match to TRBD1 (5 bases). The CDR3 contains 15 residues. Germline CDR1 reads SGHRS; CDR2 reads YFSETQ. The germline V and J ends were trimmed by 0 bases and 7 bases, with 14 bases remaining between them. For the CDR3, the DNA is TGCGCCAGCAGCTTGGAGTTGGGGAAGGGGAACACCATATATTTT. Its translation: CASSLELGKGNTIYF.

The V and J genes are TRBV27 and TRBJ2-2; tentatively, D is TRBD2 (5 bases). Germline values: CDR1 MNHEY, CDR2 SMNVEV (reference sequence). Deletions cut 4 bases from V and 3 bases from J, with 9 bases between. The length of the CDR3 is 14 residues. The CDR3 is CASSSRGYTGELFF. The CDR3 region has the DNA TGTGCCAGCAGTTCCCGGGGTTACACCGGGGAGCTGTTTTTT.

The CDR3 protein is CASSSHTGTGDEKLFF. The CDR3 coding sequence is TGTGCCAGCAGCTCCCATACCGGGACAGGGGATGAAAAACTGTTTTTT. This chain links TRBV7-6 with TRBJ1-4; the match to TRBD1 covers 10 bases. CDR1 and CDR2 from the germline V gene are SGHVS and FNYEAQ. The CDR3 length is 16 residues. The junction had 8 bases not matched to a gene; V was cut back by 4 bases and J by 6 bases.

The V and J genes are TRBV5-1 and TRBJ2-2; 7 bases match TRBD2. V lost 0 bases to trimming and J lost 5 bases; unmatched junction nucleotides: 7. Per germline, CDR1 SGHRS and CDR2 YFSETQ. This CDR3 comprises 16 residues. For the CDR3, the DNA is TGCGCCAGCAGCTTGGTTGGCGGGGGAGCAACCGGGGAGCTGTTTTTT. Translated, it gives CASSLVGGGATGELFF.

The CDR3 DNA reads as TGTGCCACGTGGGGACAGGGCACCTCAGATACGCAGTATTTT. The encoded protein is CATWGQGTSDTQYF. This chain uses TRBV10-3 with TRBJ2-3; TRBD1 aligns across 9 bases. Trimming took 10 bases from V and 4 from J; bases not matched to a gene: 9. The CDR3 spans 14 residues. Germline-derived CDR1 and CDR2 are ENHRY and SYGVKD.

The V and J genes are TRBV10-3 and TRBJ2-2, with D perhaps TRBD2 (5 bases). Germline CDR1 and CDR2: ENHRY and SYGVKD. The CDR3 has 14 amino acids. Trimming shortened V by 3 bases and J by 3 bases, and 8 bases separated the two germline ends. The CDR3 bases are TGTGCCATCAGTGAATGGGGAGACACCGGGGAGCTGTTTTTT. This codes for CAISEWGDTGELFF.

The chain couples TRBV3-1 (or the pseudogene TRBV3-2) to TRBJ2-2, with TRBD2 matching 9 bases. Germline values: CDR1 LGHDT, CDR2 YNNKEL (reference sequence). This CDR3 spans 18 amino acids. V shed 4 bases and J 0 bases; nucleotides not matched to a gene: 9. CDR3 DNA sequence: TGTGCCAGCAGCCTACGTAGGCGCGGGGGGGCGAACACCGGGGAGCTGTTTTTT. It yields the protein CASSLRRRGGANTGELFF.

The V call is TRBV27, the J call TRBJ2-6, with D unresolved. The germline V and J ends were trimmed by 3 bases and 1 base, with 4 bases remaining between them. Germline CDR1 reads MNHEY; CDR2 reads SMNVEV (reference sequence). This CDR3 contains 14 residues. The CDR3 DNA is TGTGCCAGCAGTTTCCAGTCTGGGGCCAACGTCCTGACTTTC. Amino acids: CASSFQSGANVLTF.